Presented here are 16 T cell receptor beta chains from one specimen sequenced in a study of graft-versus-host responses after intestinal transplantation. Here immunoSEQ multiplex PCR was the method, and the copy in TCRdb shows in-frame clones only, minus some. The table includes over 65,000 clones, approximately 90% detected once. Their antigens remain unidentified. The sequencing used unstimulated CD8+ T cells sorted from spleen or lymph node cells, collected before transplant. Receptors originate from a human donor who was the organ donor for an intestinal transplant.

The rearrangement uses TRBV5-4 and TRBJ1-4, with D perhaps matching TRBD1 (5 bases). V was shortened by 3 bases and J by 2 bases, with 17 bases between the two germline ends. This CDR3 has 17 residues. The germline V gene has CDR1 SGHNT and CDR2 YYREEE (reference sequence). CDR3 amino acids: CASSSSGILGTNEKLFF. The DNA for the CDR3 is TGTGCCAGCAGCTCTTCAGGGATTTTAGGGACTAATGAAAAACTGTTTTTT.

The chain is built from TRBV27 and TRBJ2-2; 7 bases map to TRBD1. The CDR3 consists of 15 residues. J lost 2 bases, V lost 5 bases, and 5 bases had no gene match. Germline V CDR1 and CDR2: MNHEY, SMNVEV (reference sequence). The CDR3 sequence is CASSPRDRNTGELFF. CDR3 bases: TGTGCCAGCAGTCCCCGGGACAGAAACACCGGGGAGCTGTTTTTT.

The chain joins TRBV27 to TRBJ2-7; D may be TRBD2 (6 bases). The CDR3 runs 15 residues. V lost 4 bases and J 2 bases, leaving 15 bases between the germline ends. Germline V gene sequence: CDR1 MNHEY, CDR2 SMNVEV (reference sequence). The CDR3 region is CASSSPGTSTYEQYF. The CDR3 DNA follows: TGTGCCAGCAGTTCTCCCGGGACTTCCACCTACGAGCAGTACTTC.

This clone was picked up one time. CDR3 nucleotides: TGTGCCAGCAACCCCCCCCGCGAGCAGTACTTC. This codes for CASNPPREQYF. The genes are TRBV27 and TRBJ2-7; D remains unclear. The CDR3 is made up of 11 amino acids. Germline loops: CDR1 MNHEY, CDR2 SMNVEV (reference sequence). V lost 7 bases, J lost 6 bases, and 10 bases lay in between.

The table lists this clone with a count of one. Written as DNA, the CDR3 is TGTGCCACCAGCATTCAGCCCCTAGCGGGAGGGACCTACAATGAGCAGTTCTTC. It encodes CATSIQPLAGGTYNEQFF. V usage is TRBV15 and J usage is TRBJ2-1; the match to TRBD2 covers 12 bases. V shed 4 bases and J 2 bases; nucleotides not matched to a gene: 9. Germline V gene sequence: CDR1 LNHNV, CDR2 YYDKDF (reference sequence). CDR3 length equals 18 residues.

DNA for the CDR3: TGTGCCAGCAGCCGTCGCGGCGGGATAGACGAGCAGTACTTC. Protein sequence: CASSRRGGIDEQYF. This rearrangement joins TRBV11-3 to TRBJ2-7; weak D call: TRBD2 (6 bases). The CDR3 extends over 14 amino acids. CDR1 SGHNT and CDR2 YENEEA come from the germline V gene. V lost 5 bases, J lost 5 bases, and 16 bases lay in between.

The gene calls are TRBV9 and TRBJ1-6; D is possibly TRBD1 (5 bases). V shed 3 bases and J shed 17 bases, with 15 bases lying between them. The CDR3 totals 12 residues. Germline lookup yields CDR1 SGDLS and CDR2 YYNGEE. Here the CDR3 DNA reads TGTGCCAGCAGCGGATTAGGGGAAGACATCCACTTT. Translated, it gives CASSGLGEDIHF.

DNA for the CDR3: TGTGCCAGCAGCTTCTTACAGGGGGGGACCGGGGAGCTGTTTTTT. This codes for CASSFLQGGTGELFF. V is TRBV11-2 and J is TRBJ2-2, with a tentative D call TRBD1 (8 bases). The ends were cut back, 3 bases at V and 5 bases at J, with 13 bases in the middle. Germline CDR1 is SGHAT and CDR2 is FQNNGV. CDR3 length: 15 amino acids.

This clone appeared a few times. V gene TRBV7-9 combines with J gene TRBJ2-7; weak D call: TRBD2 (5 bases). The V end was cut by 5 bases, the J end by 7 bases, with 9 bases between. Germline assignment: CDR1 SEHNR and CDR2 FQNEAQ (reference sequence). The CDR3 runs to 11 residues. This CDR3 reads CASSGLGEQYF. CDR3 DNA: TGTGCCAGCAGCGGACTCGGGGAGCAGTACTTC.

The V gene is TRBV10-1, the J gene TRBJ2-7, with 10 bases lining up with TRBD1. Germline-derived CDR1 and CDR2 are WNHNN and SYGVQD (reference sequence). There are 15 residues in the CDR3. V was clipped by 3 bases and J by 5 bases; unmatched bases: 7. This CDR3 reads CASSDKGTGVHEQYF. The CDR3 bases are TGCGCCAGCAGTGATAAGGGGACAGGGGTCCACGAGCAGTACTTC.

This chain links TRBV9 with TRBJ1-1; D is possibly TRBD1 (5 bases). Trimming removed 0 bases at V and 5 bases at J, with 14 bases between. Germline-derived CDR1 and CDR2 are SGDLS and YYNGEE. CDR3 length: 15 amino acids. Here the CDR3 DNA reads TGTGCCAGCAGCGTAGTCCAGGGATTAGATACTGAAGCTTTCTTT. It translates to CASSVVQGLDTEAFF.

This sequence joins TRBV28 and TRBJ1-2, with TRBD1 identical over 8 bases. Germline V gives CDR1 MDHEN, CDR2 SYDVKM. The CDR3 sequence is 15 residues long. V shed 4 bases, J shed 2 bases, and the junction held 6 bases outside the gene matches. As DNA, the CDR3 is TGTGCCAGCAGTTCCCCGGACAGGGAAAACTATGGCTACACCTTC. Translating it yields CASSSPDRENYGYTF.

This clone was observed once. The chain employs TRBV5-4 and TRBJ1-1; no clear D. V was clipped by 2 bases and J by 5 bases, with 7 bases between them. Germline values: CDR1 SGHNT, CDR2 YYREEE (reference sequence). This CDR3 has 12 residues. CDR3 sequence: CASSFGRTEAFF. The CDR3, as DNA: TGTGCCAGCAGCTTCGGCAGGACTGAAGCTTTCTTT.

The J gene is TRBJ2-3, the V gene TRBV7-6; unclear D gene. The CDR3 consists of 12 residues. V lost 1 base to trimming and J lost 6 bases, with 5 bases between them. From germline, CDR1 is SGHVS and CDR2 FNYEAQ. CDR3: CASSLEYDTQYF. In DNA, the CDR3 is TGTGCCAGCAGCTTAGAATATGATACGCAGTATTTT.

A note on this clone: Sequence at one end of the junction differs from germline and may be a read error. V gene TRBV11-2 combines with J gene TRBJ2-5; no firm D call. CDR1 is SGHAT, CDR2 FQNNGV, per germline. This CDR3 has 12 amino acids. The CDR3 protein is CASSLESVVLDF. The CDR3 region has the DNA TGTGCCAGCAGCTTAGAAAGTGTAGTATTGGACTTC.

This rearrangement joins TRBV2 to TRBJ2-4; D is perhaps TRBD1 (6 bases). The CDR3 has 15 residues. From germline, CDR1 is SNHLY and CDR2 FYNNEI. V was clipped by 2 bases and J by 5 bases, with 13 bases between them. The CDR3 is CASSEPYRTENIQYF. CDR3 sequence (DNA): TGTGCCAGCAGTGAACCCTACCGGACAGAAAACATTCAGTACTTC.